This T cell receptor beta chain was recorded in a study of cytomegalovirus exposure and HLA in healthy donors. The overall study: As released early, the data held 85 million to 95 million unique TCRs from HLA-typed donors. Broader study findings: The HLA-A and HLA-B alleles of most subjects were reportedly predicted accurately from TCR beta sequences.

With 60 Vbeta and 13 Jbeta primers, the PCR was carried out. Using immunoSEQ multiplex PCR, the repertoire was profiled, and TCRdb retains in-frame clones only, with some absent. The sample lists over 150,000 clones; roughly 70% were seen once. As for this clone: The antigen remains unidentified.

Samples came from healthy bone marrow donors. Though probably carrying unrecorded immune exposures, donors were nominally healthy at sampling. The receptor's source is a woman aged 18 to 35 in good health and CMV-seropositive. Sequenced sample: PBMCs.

The CDR3 sequence is CASSEARTGLIRSGNTIYF. Here the CDR3 DNA reads TGTGCCAGCAGTGAAGCTCGGACAGGACTTATACGCTCTGGAAACACCATATATTTT. This chain connects TRBV6-1 to TRBJ1-3, with 7 bases lining up with TRBD1. After removal of 0 bases from V and 0 bases from J, the junction contained 11 bases not matched to a gene. There are 19 residues in the CDR3. CDR1 is MNHNS and CDR2 is SASEGT in the germline V gene.